This T cell receptor beta chain was found in a study of blood T cell repertoires in COVID-19. Across the study: Sample material is recorded as cDNA or gDNA derived from T cells, B-cell-depleted T cells, or PBMCs.

Participants, 18 to 89 years old, spanned about 26 US areas. Participants were placed into cohorts based on the clinical history they reported. Resolution of symptoms, clearance, or two negative PCRs was present in recovered Cohort 3 donors. Measured with immunoSEQ multiplex PCR; TCRdb has only the in-frame clones, and not every one. The table includes just over 300,000 clones, about 87% detected once. V shed 10 bases and J 4 bases; nucleotides not matched to a gene: 10. From germline, CDR1 is MNHEY and CDR2 SVGAGI. The CDR3 loop spans 14 amino acids. The sample was PBMCs or T cells enriched from blood (not recorded which). The V and J genes are TRBV6-5 and TRBJ2-1, with 7 bases identical to TRBD1. The source is a woman under 30 who had recovered from COVID-19. The CDR3 protein is CATATGHTYNEQFF. The CDR3 region has the DNA TGTGCCACCGCGACAGGGCATACTTACAATGAGCAGTTCTTC.